The 32 T cell receptor beta chains below come from one sample, sequenced in a study of T cell responses to AZD1222 COVID-19 vaccine. Profiling relied on immunoSEQ multiplex PCR, and the TCRdb table lists in-frame clones only, not all of them. Of tens of thousands of clones detected, around 84% appear once; the ten largest clones hold approximately 20%. This material consisted of peripheral blood, taken on day 0 of AZD1222 vaccination. All receptors derive from an adult in good health.

This clone was recorded a few times. The V call is TRBV3-1 (or the pseudogene TRBV3-2), the J call TRBJ1-5; D is ambiguous. Germline V CDR1 and CDR2: LGHDT, YNNKEL (reference sequence). This CDR3 has 13 amino acids. V lost 5 bases and J 4 bases, leaving 9 bases between the germline ends. CDR3 protein: CASSLDRNQPQHF. The CDR3 DNA reads as TGTGCCAGCAGCTTGGACCGAAATCAGCCCCAGCATTTT.

The chain has TRBV29-1 and TRBJ2-7, with D possibly being TRBD1 (6 bases). Trimming shortened V by 3 bases and J by 3 bases, and 12 bases separated the two germline ends. CDR3 size: 13 residues. The V gene's germline CDR1 is SQVTM and CDR2 ANQGSEA. The CDR3 protein is CSVDIEGGYEQYF. Written as DNA, the CDR3 is TGCAGCGTTGATATCGAAGGGGGCTACGAGCAGTACTTC.

This clone was seen a few times. J is TRBJ1-2 and V is TRBV18; 7 bases fit TRBD1. Germline V gene data show CDR1 as KGHSH and CDR2 as LQKENI. The trim removed 0 bases at V and 5 bases at J, leaving 6 bases unmatched. CDR3 length: 15 amino acids. The CDR3 region is CASSPPGQARYGYTF. The CDR3 region has the DNA TGTGCCAGCTCACCACCTGGACAGGCGAGGTATGGCTACACCTTC.

The V and J genes are TRBV4-1 and TRBJ1-4, with 7 nucleotides matching TRBD1. The CDR3 runs 16 residues. V was pared by 3 bases and J by 5 bases, with 9 bases of the junction left unmatched. Per the germline V gene, CDR1 is MGHRA and CDR2 is YSYEKL. CDR3 in amino acids: CASSQGQTRANEKLFF. CDR3 coding DNA: TGCGCCAGCAGCCAGGGACAGACGAGGGCGAATGAAAAACTGTTTTTT.

This clone was detected only once. This chain connects TRBV24-1 to TRBJ1-5, with TRBD1 matching over 7 bases. Looked up from germline, CDR1 is KGHDR and CDR2 is SFDVKD. This CDR3 region has 16 residues. Trimming took 4 bases from V and 2 from J; bases not matched to a gene: 7. CDR3 sequence: CATSEGGGQRNQPQHF. As DNA, the CDR3 is TGTGCCACCAGTGAGGGGGGGGGACAGCGCAATCAGCCCCAGCATTTT.

The V call is TRBV19, the J call TRBJ2-1; D remains ambiguous. The CDR3 has 12 residues. V lost 4 bases and J 7 bases, leaving 8 bases between the germline ends. Germline V lookup: CDR1 LNHDA, CDR2 SQIVND (reference sequence). The DNA of the CDR3 is TGTGCCAGTAGTAAAGAAGGAAATGAGCAGTTCTTC. Translated, it gives CASSKEGNEQFF.

This clone was counted a single time. This chain connects TRBV10-3 to TRBJ1-5, with D hard to call. V lost 4 bases and J 0 bases, leaving 7 bases between the germline ends. CDR3 size: 14 residues. CDR1 is ENHRY, CDR2 SYGVKD, per germline. The CDR3 spells CAISGDFSNQPQHF. The CDR3 DNA reads TGTGCCATCAGTGGCGACTTTAGCAATCAGCCCCAGCATTTT.

This chain joins TRBV19 and TRBJ1-1; maybe TRBD1 (6 bases). The CDR3 is made up of 14 amino acids. Germline values: CDR1 LNHDA, CDR2 SQIVND (reference sequence). Trimming stripped 7 bases from V and 2 bases from J, with 14 bases between. CDR3 DNA: TGTGCCAGTACCCAGCAGGGGATCAACACTGAAGCTTTCTTT. It encodes CASTQQGINTEAFF.

The chain combines TRBV2 with TRBJ1-1; D unresolved. This CDR3 has 12 residues. With 6 bases removed from V and 7 bases from J, the gap between germline ends came to 12 bases. The germline CDR1 and CDR2 sequences are SNHLY and FYNNEI. CDR3: CASSKENLEAFF. CDR3 DNA sequence: TGTGCCAGCAGCAAAGAAAACCTTGAAGCTTTCTTT.

The chain employs TRBV12-3 or TRBV12-4 and TRBJ1-5, with D uncertain. This CDR3 has 13 residues. Trimming shortened V by 5 bases and J by 7 bases, and 12 bases separated the two germline ends. The CDR3 bases are TGTGCCAGCAGTCCCGACCTGCAACAGCCCCAGCATTTT. This translates into CASSPDLQQPQHF.

Worth noting for this clone: The junction and the germline gene differ at one end; a read error may be behind it. The identical CDR3 is also encoded by other nucleotide sequences in the sample. The chain carries TRBV15 and TRBJ2-2; D is uncertain. Germline values: CDR1 LNHNV, CDR2 YYDKDF (reference sequence). The CDR3 runs 17 residues. The CDR3 sequence: CATSRDLGSLNTGELFF. The DNA for the CDR3 is TGCGCCACCAGCAGAGATTTGGGCTCGCTGAACACCGGGGAGCTGTTTTTT.

The chain has TRBV4-3 and TRBJ2-1; D remains unclear. Germline V lookup: CDR1 LGHNA, CDR2 YSLEER. CDR3 length: 14 residues. Trimming stripped 0 bases from V and 9 bases from J, with 12 bases between. CDR3 DNA: TGCGCCAGCAGCCAAGAGGCGGAGTTGTTTGAGCAGTTCTTC. Residues: CASSQEAELFEQFF.

This chain links TRBV10-3 with TRBJ2-3; D is unclear. The CDR3 extends over 14 amino acids. Germline V gives CDR1 ENHRY, CDR2 SYGVKD. V was trimmed by 6 bases and J by 4 bases, leaving 14 bases between them. The CDR3: CAISASRAADTQYF. CDR3 nucleotide sequence: TGTGCCATCAGCGCGTCGCGCGCCGCAGATACGCAGTATTTT.

This sequence joins TRBV4-2 and TRBJ2-6; maybe TRBD2 (5 bases). Germline values: CDR1 LGHNA, CDR2 YNFKEQ. Between the trimmed V and J ends, which lost 0 bases and 4 bases, there was a span of 10 bases. CDR3 length: 16 residues. The CDR3 region is CASSQEVGAGANVLTF. CDR3 nucleotide sequence: TGTGCCAGCAGCCAAGAGGTGGGAGCGGGGGCCAACGTCCTGACTTTC.

The rearrangement links TRBV6-2 or TRBV6-3 to TRBJ1-3, with D maybe TRBD1 (6 bases). Between the trimmed V and J ends, which lost 6 bases and 0 bases, there was a span of 15 bases. The germline V gene encodes CDR1 MNHEY and CDR2 SVGEGT. CDR3 size: 16 residues. The CDR3 spells CASSPSTGYSGNTIYF. DNA for the CDR3: TGTGCCAGCAGCCCTTCGACAGGCTACTCTGGAAACACCATATATTTT.

This chain links TRBV5-5 with TRBJ1-2; D might be TRBD1 (5 bases). Trimming left V 4 bases short and J 3 bases short, with 19 bases between. The CDR3 runs 16 residues. Per germline, CDR1 SGHKS and CDR2 YYEKEE (reference sequence). This CDR3 is CASSPRDRPRDYGYTF. DNA for the CDR3: TGTGCCAGCAGCCCGAGGGACCGCCCGAGGGACTATGGCTACACCTTC.

J is TRBJ2-1 and V is TRBV5-3; D is unresolved. TRBV5-3 belongs to the ORF category, with a function that is uncertain. V shed 1 base and J shed 9 bases, with 5 bases lying between them. The length of the CDR3 is 11 residues. CDR3 sequence: CARSLLGEQFF. In DNA, the CDR3 is TGTGCCAGAAGCTTGCTAGGTGAGCAGTTCTTC.

This chain links TRBV5-1 with TRBJ2-1, with D possibly TRBD1 on 6 matching bases. Deletions cut 5 bases from V and 0 bases from J, with 15 bases between. The CDR3 runs to 16 residues. Germline CDR1 SGHRS, CDR2 YFSETQ. CDR3 in DNA: TGCGCCAGCAGAACAGGGTCTAGCAGCTCCTACAATGAGCAGTTCTTC. It is translated as CASRTGSSSSYNEQFF.

V gene TRBV19 combines with J gene TRBJ2-1; possibly TRBD1 for D (5 bases). Germline V gives CDR1 LNHDA, CDR2 SQIVND (reference sequence). The CDR3 is 16 amino acids. V lost 7 bases and J 3 bases, leaving 19 bases between the germline ends. CDR3 loop: CASTLTQDQGYNEQFF. As DNA, the CDR3 is TGTGCCAGTACCTTAACCCAGGACCAGGGCTACAATGAGCAGTTCTTC.

The chain is built from TRBV28 and TRBJ1-4; TRBD1 matches 11 bases. This CDR3 has 13 amino acids. Germline V gene sequence: CDR1 MDHEN, CDR2 SYDVKM. Germline trimming cut 8 bases from V and 8 bases from J; bases unmatched to any gene: 4. CDR3 sequence: CASGQGAQEKLFF. In DNA, the CDR3 is TGTGCCAGCGGACAGGGGGCTCAAGAAAAACTGTTTTTT. The whole variable domain, filled in from reference TRBV28 and TRBJ1-4, reads DVKVTQSSRYLVKRTGEKVFLECVQDMDHENMFWYRQDPGLGLRLIYFSYDVKMKEKGDIPEGYSVSREKKERFSLILESASTNQTSMYLCASGQGAQEKLFFGSGTQLSVL.

The chain joins TRBV3-1 (or the pseudogene TRBV3-2) to TRBJ2-2; D ambiguous. Between the trimmed V and J ends, which lost 1 base and 0 bases, there was a span of 9 bases. This CDR3 has 16 amino acids. The germline gives CDR1 LGHDT, CDR2 YNNKEL (reference sequence). This CDR3 reads CASSQGTVANTGELFF. CDR3 in DNA: TGTGCCAGCAGCCAAGGGACGGTCGCGAACACCGGGGAGCTGTTTTTT.

The genes are TRBV9 and TRBJ1-5; D uncertain. The CDR3 runs 19 residues. The germline V gene encodes CDR1 SGDLS and CDR2 YYNGEE. Trimming pared 5 bases from V and 7 bases from J, leaving 31 bases between. CDR3 sequence: CASSEGEAGLYTLFQPQHF. The CDR3 DNA reads TGTGCCAGCAGTGAAGGTGAGGCAGGACTTTATACTTTATTCCAGCCCCAGCATTTT.

The chain joins TRBV11-3 to TRBJ2-1; 9 bases fit TRBD2. Per the germline V gene, CDR1 is SGHNT and CDR2 is YENEEA. V was clipped by 5 bases and J by 5 bases; unmatched bases: 7. The CDR3 sequence is 15 residues long. Written as DNA, the CDR3 is TGTGCCAGCAGCCGATCGAGCGGGAGGAACAATGAGCAGTTCTTC. It specifies CASSRSSGRNNEQFF.

CDR3 DNA: TGTGCCAGCAGTTTCGACAGGGTACATGGCTACACCTTC. Encoded protein: CASSFDRVHGYTF. The rearrangement links TRBV27 to TRBJ1-2; 7 nucleotides line up with TRBD1. Germline-derived CDR1 and CDR2 are MNHEY and SMNVEV (reference sequence). The CDR3 extends over 13 amino acids. Trimming cost V 3 bases and J 6 bases; bases outside gene matches: 4.

In this sample, this clone turned up a few times. The gene calls are TRBV19 and TRBJ2-6; possibly TRBD1 or TRBD2 for D (5 bases each). Germline V gene lookup returns CDR1 LNHDA and CDR2 SQIVND (reference sequence). The ends were cut back, 6 bases at V and 0 bases at J, with 24 bases in the middle. The CDR3 covers 20 residues. Written as DNA, the CDR3 is TGTGCCAGTAGAGGGGCCCCCAAGGGAGCAGCCACCTCTGGGGCCAACGTCCTGACTTTC. Translation gives CASRGAPKGAATSGANVLTF.

This chain uses TRBV15 with TRBJ1-5; D is unresolved. V was trimmed by 0 bases and J by 7 bases, leaving 16 bases between them. The germline CDR1 and CDR2 sequences are LNHNV and YYDKDF (reference sequence). The CDR3 is 16 amino acids. The CDR3 DNA reads as TGTGCCACCAGCAGAGATAGCGGCAGCCCCAGACAGCCCCAGCATTTT. Residues: CATSRDSGSPRQPQHF.

CDR3 nucleotide sequence: TGCAGTGCTCGTGAGGGCTATAACTATGGCTACACCTTC. As protein: CSAREGYNYGYTF. The genes are TRBV20-1 and TRBJ1-2, with unresolved D. The CDR3 covers 13 residues. CDR1 DFQATT and CDR2 SNEGSKA come from the germline V gene (reference sequence). The V end lost 5 bases, the J end lost 1 base, and 11 bases lay between the germline ends.

The chain joins TRBV29-1 to TRBJ2-7; no definite D call. The CDR3 length is 12 residues. Trimming took 3 bases from V and 2 from J, leaving 8 bases between them. The germline V gene encodes CDR1 SQVTM and CDR2 ANQGSEA. In nucleotides, the CDR3 is TGCAGCGTTGAGATAGGTACCTACGAGCAGTACTTC. It encodes CSVEIGTYEQYF.

The rearrangement links TRBV30 to TRBJ1-1; no firm D call. CDR3 length equals 14 residues. Trimming stripped 2 bases from V and 7 bases from J, with 17 bases between. Looked up from germline, CDR1 is GTSNPN and CDR2 is SVGIG (reference sequence). The CDR3 reads CAWSLRRRENEAFF. CDR3 nucleotides: TGTGCCTGGAGTCTGCGTCGCCGGGAGAATGAAGCTTTCTTT.

Comment on this clone: In the same sample, other DNA sequences code for this CDR3. CDR3 sequence: CASSLSGSTGELFF. DNA for the CDR3: TGTGCCAGCAGCTTGTCGGGATCCACCGGGGAGCTGTTTTTT. The chain is built from TRBV5-8 and TRBJ2-2; D perhaps matches TRBD2 (5 bases). Trimming stripped 1 base from V and 4 bases from J, with 8 bases between. The germline gives CDR1 SGHTS, CDR2 YDEGEE. The CDR3 sequence is 14 residues long.

The rearrangement uses TRBV16 and TRBJ1-4, with unresolved D. V was cut by 4 bases and J by 5 bases, with 11 bases left in between. Germline values: CDR1 KGHSY, CDR2 FQNENV. The CDR3 is 14 residues long. The DNA for the CDR3 is TGTGCCAGCAGCCCCTCGCCAAGCAATGAAAAACTGTTTTTT. It codes for CASSPSPSNEKLFF.

This chain links TRBV3-1 (or the pseudogene TRBV3-2) with TRBJ1-4; D is ambiguous. This CDR3 is 17 amino acids long. Trimming stripped 0 bases from V and 4 bases from J, with 15 bases between. CDR1 LGHDT and CDR2 YNNKEL come from the germline V gene (reference sequence). CDR3 sequence: CASSQERLVKDNEKLFF. CDR3 in DNA: TGTGCCAGCAGCCAAGAAAGGCTTGTCAAGGATAATGAAAAACTGTTTTTT.